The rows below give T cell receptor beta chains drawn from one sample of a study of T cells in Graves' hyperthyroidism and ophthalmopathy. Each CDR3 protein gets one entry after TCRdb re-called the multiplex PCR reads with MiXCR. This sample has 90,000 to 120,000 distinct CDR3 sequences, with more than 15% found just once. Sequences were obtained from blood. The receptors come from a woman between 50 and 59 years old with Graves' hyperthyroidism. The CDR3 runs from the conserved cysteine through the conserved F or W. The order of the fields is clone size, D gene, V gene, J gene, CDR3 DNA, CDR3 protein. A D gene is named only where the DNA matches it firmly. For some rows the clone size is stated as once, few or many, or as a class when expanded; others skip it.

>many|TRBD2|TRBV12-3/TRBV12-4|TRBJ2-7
TGTGCCAGCAGTTCGGGACTAGCGGCCTACGAGCAGTACTTC
CASSSGLAAYEQYF
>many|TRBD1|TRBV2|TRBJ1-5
TGTGCCAGCAGGGCCACAGGGGGCGCGGGCAATCAGCCCCAGCATTTT
CASRATGGAGNQPQHF
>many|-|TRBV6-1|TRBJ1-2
TGTGCCAGCAGTGTCAGCAGGGGTCTCTCAGGCTACACCTTC
CASSVSRGLSGYTF
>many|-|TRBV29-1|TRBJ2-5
TGCAGCGTTGAAAGGCGGCCCACGGGAGAGACCCAGTACTTC
CSVERRPTGETQYF
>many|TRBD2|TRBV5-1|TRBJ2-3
TGCGCCAGCCGACTAGCGGGAATGGGTACGCAGTATTTT
CASRLAGMGTQYF
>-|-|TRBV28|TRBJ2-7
-
CASSFYICSAEKTSVYYEQYF
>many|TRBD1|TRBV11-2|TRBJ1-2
TGTGCCAGCAGCTTCTCGGGACAGGGGGTTTTAGGCTACACCTTC
CASSFSGQGVLGYTF
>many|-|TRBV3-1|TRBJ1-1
TGTGCCAGCAGCCCCCAGGACACTGAAGCTTTCTTT
CASSPQDTEAFF
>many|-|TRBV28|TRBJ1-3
TGTGCCAGCAGTAACAGGGCTGGAAACACCATATATTTT
CASSNRAGNTIYF
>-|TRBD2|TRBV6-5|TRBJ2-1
TGTGCCAGCAGTTCGCTACTAGCGGGAGGGGATGAGCAGTTCTTC
CASSSLLAGGDEQFF
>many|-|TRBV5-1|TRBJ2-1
TGCGCCAGCAGCTTGGGAGAGAATGAGCAGTTCTTC
CASSLGENEQFF
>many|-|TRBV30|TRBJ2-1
TGTGCCTGGAGTCGGAGGGGAAATGAGCAGTTCTTC
CAWSRRGNEQFF
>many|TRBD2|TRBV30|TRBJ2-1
TGTGCCTGGAGCCTTATTATAGCGGGAGGGAACCGGGGCAATGAGCAGTTCTTC
CAWSLIIAGGNRGNEQFF
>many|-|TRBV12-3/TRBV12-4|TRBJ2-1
TGTGCCAGCAGTTCCCGGGCGTACAATGAGCAGTTCTTC
CASSSRAYNEQFF
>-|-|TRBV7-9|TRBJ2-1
TGTGCCAGCAGCTTAGGGGCAAGGGATGAGCAGTTCTTC
CASSLGARDEQFF
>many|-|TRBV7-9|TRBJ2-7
TGTGCCAGCAGCTCAGGGCAGGGCAGTAGCTCCTACGAGCAGTACTTC
CASSSGQGSSSYEQYF
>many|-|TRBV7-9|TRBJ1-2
TGTGCCAGCAGCCTAGCCACGGAAGGCTACACCTTC
CASSLATEGYTF
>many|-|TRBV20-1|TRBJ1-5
TGCAGTGCAAGTTCGGGAATCAATCAGCCCCAGCATTTT
CSASSGINQPQHF
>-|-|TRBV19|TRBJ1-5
TGTGCCAGTAGCCAATCCGGGATTCATAATCAGCCCCAGCATTTT
CASSQSGIHNQPQHF
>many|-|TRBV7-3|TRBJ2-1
TGTGCCAGCAGCTCGGGCCTCTCCGGGGCTGCCAATGAGCAGTTCTTC
CASSSGLSGAANEQFF
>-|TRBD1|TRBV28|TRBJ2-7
TGTGCCAGCAGTTTAGGGGGACAGGGGGCATTCGAGCAGTACTTC
CASSLGGQGAFEQYF
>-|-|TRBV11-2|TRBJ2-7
TGTGCCAGCAACGACTGGGGGGGCTTCTCCATCAACGGGGACGAGCAGTACTTC
CASNDWGGFSINGDEQYF
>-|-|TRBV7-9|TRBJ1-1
TGTGCCAGCAGCAAGCAGGGTTCGATGGTGAACACTGAAGCTTTCTTT
CASSKQGSMVNTEAFF
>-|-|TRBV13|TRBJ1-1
TGTGCCAGCAGCCCCCCGGGGGGCTTCGATTACACTGAAGCTTTCTTT
CASSPPGGFDYTEAFF
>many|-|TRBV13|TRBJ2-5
TGTGCCAGCAGCTTAACCCCGGGCGGTCAAGAGACCCAGTACTTC
CASSLTPGGQETQYF
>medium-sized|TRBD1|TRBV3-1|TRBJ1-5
TGTGCCAGCAGCCCACGACAGGGACCCAATCAGCCCCAGCATTTT
CASSPRQGPNQPQHF
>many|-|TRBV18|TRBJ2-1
TGTGCCAGCTCACCACTTCAGAGCTCCTACAATGAGCAGTTCTTC
CASSPLQSSYNEQFF
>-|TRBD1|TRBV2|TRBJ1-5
TGTGCCAGCCGAGGACAGGGACGAGGTCAGCCCCAGCATTTT
CASRGQGRGQPQHF
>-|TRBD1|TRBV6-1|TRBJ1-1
TGTGCCAGCACCTCCCGGGACAGGGGTCCCACTGAAGCTTTCTTT
CASTSRDRGPTEAFF
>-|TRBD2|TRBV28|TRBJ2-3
TGTGCCAGCAGTTCGCCGGGACTAGCGGCTGGCGCAACGCAGTATTTT
CASSSPGLAAGATQYF
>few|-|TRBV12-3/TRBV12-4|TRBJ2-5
TGTGCCAGCACCGAAAGAGCTCTAGAGACCCAGTACTTC
CASTERALETQYF
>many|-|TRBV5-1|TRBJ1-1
TGTGCCAGCAGTTTGGTACTGAACACTGAAGCTTTCTTT
CASSLVLNTEAFF
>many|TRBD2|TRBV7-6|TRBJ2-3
TGTGCCAGCAGCAAACTAGCGGGAGGACTCACAGATACGCAGTATTTT
CASSKLAGGLTDTQYF
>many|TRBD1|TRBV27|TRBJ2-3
TGTGCCAGCAGTTTATCGGCAGGGGGTAGCCTCTTCACAGATACGCAGTATTTT
CASSLSAGGSLFTDTQYF
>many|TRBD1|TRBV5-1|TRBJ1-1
TGCGCCAGCAGCTCAGGACAGGGTGAAGCTTTCTTT
CASSSGQGEAFF
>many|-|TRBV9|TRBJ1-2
TGTGCCAGCAGCGTAGAGAGTAGCCACTATGGCTACACCTTC
CASSVESSHYGYTF
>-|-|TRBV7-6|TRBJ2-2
TGTGCCAGCAGCTTATCGGACACCGGGGAGCTGTTTTTT
CASSLSDTGELFF
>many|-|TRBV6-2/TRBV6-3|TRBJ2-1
TGTGCCAGCAGTTACATAGGGGGGAATGAGCAGTTCTTC
CASSYIGGNEQFF
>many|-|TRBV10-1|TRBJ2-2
TGCGCCAGCAGTGCTTTTGGCACCGGGGAGCTGTTTTTT
CASSAFGTGELFF
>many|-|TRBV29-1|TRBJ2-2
TGCAGCGTTGAATTGGCAGATCGCAACACCGGGGAGCTGTTTTTT
CSVELADRNTGELFF
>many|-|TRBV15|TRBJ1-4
TGTGCCACCAGAGCGGGATTCCGCGGGGAGGAAAAACTGTTTTTT
CATRAGFRGEEKLFF
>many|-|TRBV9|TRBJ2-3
TGTGCCAGCAGCGTAGAGCCGGCCACAGATACGCAGTATTTT
CASSVEPATDTQYF
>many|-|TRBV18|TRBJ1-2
TGTGCCAGCTCACCCGAAGGATGGGGCTATGGCTACACCTTC
CASSPEGWGYGYTF
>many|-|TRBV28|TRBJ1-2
TGTGCCAGCAGTCCCACCTCGTGGGGCTACACCTTC
CASSPTSWGYTF
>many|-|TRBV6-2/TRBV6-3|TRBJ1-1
TGTGCCAGCAGTGCCACCGGGCCCCTGGCAGCTTTCTTT
CASSATGPLAAFF
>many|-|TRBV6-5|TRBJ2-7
TGTGCCAGCAGTTACGGGCACGAGCAGTACTTC
CASSYGHEQYF
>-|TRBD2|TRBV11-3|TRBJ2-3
TGTGCCAGCAGCTTAGGGTCGCGGGGGACCACAGATACGCAGTATTTT
CASSLGSRGTTDTQYF
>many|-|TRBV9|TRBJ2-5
TGTGCCAGCAGCCCACCGCGAACAAGGCCAAACCAAGAGACCCAGTACTTC
CASSPPRTRPNQETQYF
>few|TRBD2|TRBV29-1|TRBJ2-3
TGCAGCGTTGCCCCGGGAGGTACGCAGTATTTT
CSVAPGGTQYF
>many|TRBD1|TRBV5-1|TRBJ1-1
TGCGCCAGCAGCTTGGCCCTGACAGGGAGGGGGACTGAAGCTTTCTTT
CASSLALTGRGTEAFF
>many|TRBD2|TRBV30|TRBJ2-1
TGTGCCTGGAGTGTCAATAGCGGGAATGAGCAGTTCTTC
CAWSVNSGNEQFF
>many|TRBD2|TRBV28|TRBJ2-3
TGTGCCAGCAGCCCCGGGAGGCAGTCAAGCACAGATACGCAGTATTTT
CASSPGRQSSTDTQYF
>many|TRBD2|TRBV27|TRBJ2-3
TGTGCCAGCAGTTTACCCGGGACTAGGGAGCCGCAGTATTTT
CASSLPGTREPQYF
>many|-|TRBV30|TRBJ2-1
TGTGCCTGGAGTGACGGGGGTGAGCAGTTCTTC
CAWSDGGEQFF
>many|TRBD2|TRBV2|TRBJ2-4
TGTGCCAGCAGTGGGACGCGGGGGACTAGCGGGATAAGGAAAAACATTCAGTACTTC
CASSGTRGTSGIRKNIQYF
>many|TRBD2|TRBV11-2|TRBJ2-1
TGTGCCAGCAGCTCACAGACTAGCGGGAGGGGCCAGGGTGAGCAGTTCTTC
CASSSQTSGRGQGEQFF
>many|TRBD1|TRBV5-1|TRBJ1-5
TGCGCCAGCAGCTTGGGACAGGGTTGGCAGCCCCAGCATTTT
CASSLGQGWQPQHF
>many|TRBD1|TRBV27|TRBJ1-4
TGTGCCAGCAGTCAACGACAGGGAAATGAAAAACTGTTTTTT
CASSQRQGNEKLFF
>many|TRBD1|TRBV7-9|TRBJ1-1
TGTGCCAGCAGCTTAGGGCAGGGGGGTAACACTGAAGCTTTCTTT
CASSLGQGGNTEAFF
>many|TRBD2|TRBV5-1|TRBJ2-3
TGCGCCAGCACGACTAGCGGAGGACCCACAGATACGCAGTATTTT
CASTTSGGPTDTQYF